The 22 T cell receptor beta chains below were found in one sample sequenced in a study of T cell changes during pregnancy in multiple sclerosis. Libraries were prepared by immunoSEQ multiplex PCR; TCRdb keeps only in-frame clonotypes and omits some of them. The sample yields approximately 98,000 clones, 92% seen once. This specimen consisted of peripheral blood, obtained after pregnancy. The receptors were gathered from a female donor in good health, enrolled as a control in a pregnancy study.

This clone was picked up one time. CDR3 nucleotides: TGTGCCAGCAGCCAAGTTCCAGGGGGAGCAGATACGCAGTATTTT. It translates to CASSQVPGGADTQYF. V and J are TRBV4-2 and TRBJ2-3; 7 nucleotides align to TRBD1. Unmatched junction bases numbered 5, after V lost 1 base and J lost 4 bases. The CDR3 is made up of 15 amino acids. Germline-derived CDR1 and CDR2 are LGHNA and YNFKEQ.

The chain is built from TRBV9 and TRBJ1-3; tentative D call: TRBD1 (5 bases). Between the trimmed V and J ends, which lost 4 bases and 1 base, there was a span of 12 bases. In germline, CDR1 is SGDLS, CDR2 YYNGEE. CDR3 size: 15 residues. CDR3 in DNA: TGTGCCAGCAGCCCCACAGGAGATTCTGGAAACACCATATATTTT. This codes for CASSPTGDSGNTIYF.

As DNA, the CDR3 is TGTGCCAGCAGCCAAAGTTTTGCTAGCGGGCTCCAAGATACGCAGTATTTT. Translating gives CASSQSFASGLQDTQYF. The chain has TRBV7-6 and TRBJ2-3; 8 bases line up with TRBD2. The germline CDR1 and CDR2 sequences are SGHVS and FNYEAQ. CDR3 length: 17 amino acids. Losses at the gene ends were 5 bases for V and 5 bases for J; bases not matched to a gene: 15.

The chain employs TRBV29-1 and TRBJ2-7; 12 nucleotides align to TRBD2. This CDR3 region has 13 residues. The germline V gene has CDR1 SQVTM and CDR2 ANQGSEA. The ends lost 6 bases at V and 2 bases at J; junction bases unmatched: 2. The CDR3 coding sequence is TGCAGCGTGACTAGCGGGGGAACCTACGAGCAGTACTTC. It encodes CSVTSGGTYEQYF.

The V gene is TRBV15, the J gene TRBJ2-7; possibly TRBD1 for D (5 bases). Between the trimmed V and J ends, which lost 5 bases and 6 bases, there was a span of 17 bases. Germline CDR1 is LNHNV and CDR2 is YYDKDF (reference sequence). The CDR3 has 14 amino acids. The CDR3 loop is CATSPRGSSVEQYF. CDR3 sequence (DNA): TGTGCCACCAGCCCTAGGGGATCCTCTGTCGAGCAGTACTTC.

The chain employs TRBV7-8 and TRBJ2-5; no reliable D call. Germline V gene sequence: CDR1 SGHVS, CDR2 FQNEAQ. CDR3 length: 13 amino acids. V was cut by 1 base and J by 2 bases, with 5 bases left in between. The CDR3 DNA sequence: TGTGCCAGCAGCTTAGAACTACAAGAGACCCAGTACTTC. It is translated as CASSLELQETQYF.

The chain couples TRBV5-4 to TRBJ1-1; 7 nucleotides agree with TRBD1. The CDR3 is made up of 15 amino acids. The junction had 7 bases not matched to a gene; V was cut back by 2 bases and J by 3 bases. Germline values: CDR1 SGHNT, CDR2 YYREEE (reference sequence). In nucleotides, the CDR3 is TGTGCCAGCAGCTTAGGAGTGACAGGGTACACTGAAGCTTTCTTT. It codes for CASSLGVTGYTEAFF. The variable domain in full, completed from reference TRBV5-4 and TRBJ1-1, reads ETGVTQSPTHLIKTRGQQVTLRCSSQSGHNTVSWYQQALGQGPQFIFQYYREEENGRGNFPPRFSGLQFPNYSSELNVNALELDDSALYLCASSLGVTGYTEAFFGQGTRLTVV.

The chain couples TRBV19 to TRBJ2-7, with 8 bases fitting TRBD2. With 5 bases clipped from V and 2 bases from J, the junction kept 2 bases outside the gene matches. The germline V gene has CDR1 LNHDA and CDR2 SQIVND (reference sequence). This CDR3 region has 13 residues. For the CDR3, the DNA is TGTGCCAGTAGTTGGGGACTAGCCTACGAGCAGTACTTC. Protein: CASSWGLAYEQYF.

The chain has TRBV11-2 and TRBJ1-1; 9 nucleotides line up with TRBD1. This CDR3 region has 16 residues. Trimming at V came to 6 bases and at J to 1 base, leaving 9 bases not matched to a gene. Per the germline V gene, CDR1 is SGHAT and CDR2 is FQNNGV. CDR3 coding DNA: TGTGCCAGCAGGCTACGTAGGGGACAGGGGAACACTGAAGCTTTCTTT. Protein sequence: CASRLRRGQGNTEAFF.

The V gene is TRBV5-1, the J gene TRBJ1-6; TRBD1 agrees at 12 bases. The V and J ends lost 4 bases and 7 bases, in that order; junction bases with no gene match: 3. Germline-derived CDR1 and CDR2 are SGHRS and YFSETQ. The CDR3 is made up of 15 amino acids. CDR3 residues: CASSRDRGRNSPLHF. CDR3 coding DNA: TGCGCCAGCAGCCGGGACAGGGGGCGGAATTCACCCCTCCACTTT.

Written as DNA, the CDR3 is TGTGCCAGCAGCCGCGACTCCTACAATGAGCAGTTCTTC. It translates to CASSRDSYNEQFF. The chain couples TRBV5-4 to TRBJ2-1; D is ambiguous. This CDR3 is 13 amino acids long. Germline CDR1 is SGHNT and CDR2 is YYREEE (reference sequence). The V and J ends lost 4 bases and 0 bases respectively, with 5 bases between them.

This chain uses TRBV11-2 with TRBJ1-2; D ambiguous. The CDR3 covers 13 residues. The V end was cut by 0 bases, the J end by 8 bases, with 10 bases between. CDR1 is SGHAT, CDR2 FQNNGV, per germline. The DNA for the CDR3 is TGTGCCAGCAGCTTAGATATCGGGGTCGGCTACACCTTC. Translated: CASSLDIGVGYTF. The complete variable domain, with remaining parts taken from reference TRBV11-2 and TRBJ1-2, reads EAGVAQSPRYKIIEKRQSVAFWCNPISGHATLYWYQQILGQGPKLLIQFQNNGVVDDSQLPKDRFSAERLKGVDSTLKIQPAKLEDSAVYLCASSLDIGVGYTFGSGTRLTVV.

This clone was picked up a small number of times. The chain links TRBV28 to TRBJ1-1; a weak D match, TRBD1 (5 bases). V lost 8 bases, J lost 4 bases, and 17 bases lay in between. The CDR3 has 14 residues. The germline CDR1 and CDR2 sequences are MDHEN and SYDVKM. CDR3 nucleotide sequence: TGTGCCAGCTGTGGAACCAGGGTAATCACTGAAGCTTTCTTT. Amino acids: CASCGTRVITEAFF. Variable domain in full (rest from reference TRBV28 and TRBJ1-1): DVKVTQSSRYLVKRTGEKVFLECVQDMDHENMFWYRQDPGLGLRLIYFSYDVKMKEKGDIPEGYSVSREKKERFSLILESASTNQTSMYLCASCGTRVITEAFFGQGTRLTVV.

This clone was counted a single time. The chain has TRBV19 and TRBJ1-2, with 8 bases fitting TRBD1. With 5 bases clipped from V and 4 bases from J, the junction kept 12 bases outside the gene matches. The CDR3 consists of 16 residues. Germline values: CDR1 LNHDA, CDR2 SQIVND (reference sequence). CDR3 sequence reads: CASSVRSWTGSYGYTF. CDR3 nucleotide sequence: TGTGCCAGTAGTGTGCGATCATGGACAGGGTCCTATGGCTACACCTTC.

V is TRBV7-9 and J is TRBJ2-1; 10 nucleotides agree with TRBD2. Germline values: CDR1 SEHNR, CDR2 FQNEAQ (reference sequence). The CDR3 has 15 residues. V lost 5 bases to trimming and J lost 4 bases; unmatched junction nucleotides: 5. The CDR3 is CASSQTSGWYNEQFF. The CDR3, as DNA: TGTGCCAGCAGCCAGACTAGCGGGTGGTACAATGAGCAGTTCTTC.

This chain links TRBV5-1 with TRBJ2-7; a weak D match, TRBD1 (5 bases). The CDR3 is made up of 14 amino acids. With 0 bases removed from V and 0 bases from J, the gap between germline ends came to 7 bases. In germline, CDR1 is SGHRS, CDR2 YFSETQ. The CDR3 DNA follows: TGCGCCAGCAGCTTGGGACAGATCTCCTACGAGCAGTACTTC. Translating it yields CASSLGQISYEQYF.

The chain is built from TRBV28 and TRBJ2-7; 7 bases agree with TRBD1. Trimming took 6 bases from V and 3 from J; bases not matched to a gene: 8. The V gene's germline CDR1 is MDHEN and CDR2 SYDVKM. The CDR3 sequence is 14 residues long. The CDR3 sequence is CASSHPGQVYEQYF. The DNA of the CDR3 is TGTGCCAGCAGCCACCCCGGACAGGTCTACGAGCAGTACTTC.

The rearrangement links TRBV10-3 to TRBJ1-6; TRBD1 matches at 7 bases. Trimming removed 10 bases from V and 8 bases from J; junction bases left unmatched: 11. The CDR3 spans 14 residues. Germline assignment: CDR1 ENHRY and CDR2 SYGVKD. CDR3 coding DNA: TGTGCCACCAGAACAGGGGTTAAGGATTCACCCCTCCACTTT. Residues: CATRTGVKDSPLHF.

This clone has only one observation. The V call is TRBV6-1, the J call TRBJ1-4, with a tentative D call TRBD1 (6 bases). V was cut by 8 bases and J by 0 bases, with 10 bases left in between. Germline V lookup: CDR1 MNHNS, CDR2 SASEGT. The CDR3 extends over 14 amino acids. Here the CDR3 reads CASQWTATNEKLFF. In DNA form, the CDR3 reads TGTGCCAGCCAATGGACAGCAACTAATGAAAAACTGTTTTTT.

The rearrangement uses TRBV11-2 and TRBJ2-2, with D tentatively TRBD1 (5 bases). The V end lost 8 bases, the J end lost 0 bases, and 7 bases lay between the germline ends. Germline loops: CDR1 SGHAT, CDR2 FQNNGV. CDR3 length: 13 residues. The CDR3 is CASEDTNTGELFF. CDR3 in DNA: TGTGCCAGCGAGGACACGAACACCGGGGAGCTGTTTTTT.

The genes are TRBV11-3 and TRBJ2-2, with TRBD1 matching over 9 bases. Germline V gene sequence: CDR1 SGHNT, CDR2 YENEEA. This CDR3 spans 17 amino acids. V trimming: 4 bases; J trimming: 4 bases; junction bases outside the gene matches: 10. The CDR3 protein is CASSSPWGQGTTGELFF. In nucleotides, the CDR3 is TGTGCCAGCAGCTCCCCATGGGGACAGGGTACCACCGGGGAGCTGTTTTTT. Using reference TRBV11-3 and TRBJ2-2 for the parts outside the CDR3, the full variable domain is EAGVVQSPRYKIIEKKQPVAFWCNPISGHNTLYWYLQNLGQGPELLIRYENEEAVDDSQLPKDRFSAERLKGVDSTLKIQPAELGDSAVYLCASSSPWGQGTTGELFFGEGSRLTVL.

The chain employs TRBV28 and TRBJ2-5; D is unclear. The CDR3 extends over 13 amino acids. V was cut by 6 bases and J by 5 bases, with 13 bases left in between. Germline V gene lookup returns CDR1 MDHEN and CDR2 SYDVKM. The CDR3 DNA reads TGTGCCAGCAGAGAGAACAGTCCGGAGACCCAGTACTTC. Encoded protein: CASRENSPETQYF.